These 32 T cell receptor beta chains were all obtained from the same sample, sequenced in a study of blood T cell repertoires in COVID-19. TCRdb's copy holds only in-frame clones and misses some; the assay was immunoSEQ multiplex PCR. This table holds around 620,000 clones, more than 80% found once. The source material was peripheral blood. Source of these receptors: a young woman with acute or convalescent COVID-19.

The V call is TRBV19, the J call TRBJ2-1; tentative D call: TRBD1 (6 bases). Germline V gene data show CDR1 as LNHDA and CDR2 as SQIVND (reference sequence). Trimming left V 6 bases short and J 9 bases short, with 18 bases between. There are 14 residues in the CDR3. CDR3 loop: CASSQLGHSAEQFF. CDR3 DNA sequence: TGTGCCAGTAGCCAATTGGGACATTCGGCTGAGCAGTTCTTC.

This clone showed up just a few times. The chain recombines TRBV12-5 with TRBJ1-2; D ambiguous. Per the germline V gene, CDR1 is LGHNT and CDR2 is FRNRAP. The ends were cut back, 0 bases at V and 0 bases at J, with 29 bases in the middle. CDR3 length: 22 amino acids. The CDR3 DNA is TGTGCTAGTGGTTTGGTTGGAGTTGACGTTGGCGTCCTTTTGCCAGCTAACTATGGCTACACCTTC. Protein sequence: CASGLVGVDVGVLLPANYGYTF.

The chain couples TRBV10-3 to TRBJ1-2, with D perhaps matching TRBD1 (5 bases). The CDR3 has 13 amino acids. The germline V gene has CDR1 ENHRY and CDR2 SYGVKD. V shed 2 bases and J shed 4 bases, with 8 bases lying between them. The CDR3 region is CAISEGHSYGYTF. The CDR3 DNA is TGTGCCATCAGTGAGGGACACAGCTATGGCTACACCTTC.

This sequence joins TRBV18 and TRBJ1-1; 7 nucleotides align to TRBD1. Germline trimming cut 0 bases from V and 7 bases from J; bases unmatched to any gene: 5. The CDR3 spans 14 residues. CDR1 is KGHSH, CDR2 LQKENI, per germline. CDR3: CASSPPNRGIEAFF. The CDR3 nucleotides are TGTGCCAGCTCACCACCGAACAGGGGCATTGAAGCTTTCTTT.

This sequence joins TRBV23-1 and TRBJ2-7, with TRBD1 as a possible D gene (5 bases). TRBV23-1 qualifies as an ORF whose function is uncertain. The V gene lost 2 bases and the J gene lost 3 bases, with 20 bases spanning the gap. The CDR3 loop spans 17 amino acids. The CDR3 bases are TGCGCCAGCAGTCAACCGCGGCCTTCATACGGACACTACGAGCAGTACTTC. This sequence encodes CASSQPRPSYGHYEQYF.

The chain joins TRBV19 to TRBJ1-3; 7 positions match TRBD1. The V segment lost 3 bases and the J segment 1 base; nucleotides outside the gene matches: 12. The length of the CDR3 is 18 residues. The germline gives CDR1 LNHDA, CDR2 SQIVND (reference sequence). The CDR3 coding sequence is TGTGCCAGTAGTATTGGGCAGGGGGAGCATTATTCTGGAAACACCATATATTTT. It specifies CASSIGQGEHYSGNTIYF.

The chain joins TRBV18 to TRBJ1-1; 9 bases match TRBD1. CDR1 is KGHSH and CDR2 is LQKENI in the germline V gene. The CDR3 has 15 amino acids. V lost 6 bases to trimming and J lost 6 bases; unmatched junction nucleotides: 11. CDR3 bases: TGTGCCAGCTCGCTAGGACAGGGGTCTAGCCCTGAAGCTTTCTTT. Translated: CASSLGQGSSPEAFF.

The rearrangement joins TRBV5-1 to TRBJ1-6; D is unclear. The CDR3 runs 14 residues. The V gene lost 1 base and the J gene lost 10 bases, with 12 bases spanning the gap. Germline V CDR1 and CDR2: SGHRS, YFSETQ. CDR3 bases: TGCGCCAGCAGCTTGTTGGAGGTTTCGTCACCCCTCCACTTT. The encoded protein is CASSLLEVSSPLHF.

The gene calls are TRBV28 and TRBJ1-3; D possibly corresponds to TRBD1 (5 bases). Germline values: CDR1 MDHEN, CDR2 SYDVKM. Trimming stripped 7 bases from V and 0 bases from J, with 16 bases between. This CDR3 has 16 amino acids. In nucleotides, the CDR3 is TGTGCCAGCAACCCAGGGTTACTCTACTCTGGAAACACCATATATTTT. Protein: CASNPGLLYSGNTIYF.

J is TRBJ1-4 and V is TRBV24-1, with D tentatively TRBD1 (5 bases). Germline CDR1 is KGHDR and CDR2 is SFDVKD. The CDR3 extends over 15 amino acids. The V end was cut by 2 bases, the J end by 8 bases, with 14 bases between. CDR3 coding DNA: TGTGCCACCAGTGATTCCAGGGTCGGTAAGGAAAAACTGTTTTTT. Protein product: CATSDSRVGKEKLFF.

The chain combines TRBV20-1 with TRBJ1-2; D might be TRBD1 (6 bases). V gave up 3 bases and J gave up 5 bases, with 16 bases separating them. Germline values: CDR1 DFQATT, CDR2 SNEGSKA (reference sequence). The CDR3 is 14 residues long. The CDR3 protein is CSASGLTGRYGYTF. The CDR3 nucleotides read TGCAGTGCTAGTGGCCTGACAGGTCGATATGGCTACACCTTC.

The chain is built from TRBV6-6 and TRBJ2-7; tentative D call: TRBD2 (6 bases). V lost 2 bases and J 3 bases, leaving 8 bases between the germline ends. This CDR3 has 13 residues. Per germline, CDR1 MNHNY and CDR2 SVGAGI (reference sequence). The CDR3 protein is CASSYLGGYEQYF. CDR3 coding DNA: TGTGCCAGCAGTTACCTGGGGGGCTACGAGCAGTACTTC.

V is TRBV9 and J is TRBJ2-7, with 8 bases aligning to TRBD2. Germline CDR1 is SGDLS and CDR2 is YYNGEE. The CDR3 is 14 residues long. With 4 bases clipped from V and 0 bases from J, the junction kept 3 bases outside the gene matches. The CDR3 sequence: CASSTGTSSYEQYF. The CDR3 nucleotides are TGTGCCAGCAGCACCGGGACTAGCTCCTACGAGCAGTACTTC.

V gene TRBV25-1 combines with J gene TRBJ2-1; TRBD2 matches 14 bases. This CDR3 has 18 residues. Germline CDR1 and CDR2: MGHDK and SYGVNS. The V segment lost 3 bases and the J segment 0 bases; nucleotides outside the gene matches: 4. The CDR3 DNA follows: TGTGCCAGCAGTGAGACTAGCGGGGGGGGAAGCTCCTACAATGAGCAGTTCTTC. Protein product: CASSETSGGGSSYNEQFF.

This clone appeared a few times. The CDR3 coding sequence is TGTGCCAGCACTGGGGGGGTGGCACTGTTTTTT. This sequence encodes CASTGGVALFF. The chain couples TRBV12-3 or TRBV12-4 to TRBJ1-4, with a possible D match to TRBD1 (5 bases). The ends were cut back, 7 bases at V and 13 bases at J, with 13 bases in the middle. The CDR3 has 11 residues.

The J gene is TRBJ2-7, the V gene TRBV29-1; D may be TRBD1 (6 bases). Germline lookup yields CDR1 SQVTM and CDR2 ANQGSEA. Trimming shortened V by 5 bases and J by 3 bases, and 20 bases separated the two germline ends. This CDR3 is 15 amino acids long. The CDR3, as DNA: TGCAGCGTTTTGTTAAGTGACAGGCGTGACTACGAGCAGTACTTC. Translated, it gives CSVLLSDRRDYEQYF.

This chain links TRBV7-3 with TRBJ2-5; D is uncertain. The CDR3 has 13 residues. Deletions cut 3 bases from V and 6 bases from J, with 11 bases between. Germline-derived CDR1 and CDR2 are SGHTA and FQGTGA. The CDR3 loop reads CASSFGPVKTQYF. CDR3 nucleotides: TGTGCCAGCAGCTTTGGGCCGGTGAAGACCCAGTACTTC. Based on the CDR3 plus reference TRBV7-3 and TRBJ2-5, the full variable domain is GAGVSQTPSNKVTEKGKYVELRCDPISGHTALYWYRQSLGQGPEFLIYFQGTGAADDSGLPNDRFFAVRPEGSVSTLKIQRTERGDSAVYLCASSFGPVKTQYFGPGTRLLVL.

The chain has TRBV5-6 and TRBJ1-5, with TRBD1 as a possible D gene (5 bases). Germline lookup yields CDR1 SGHDT and CDR2 YYEEEE. The CDR3 consists of 14 residues. V was shortened by 0 bases and J by 5 bases, with 9 bases between the two germline ends. The CDR3 loop is CASSLEGPDQPQHF. The CDR3 nucleotides read TGTGCCAGCAGCTTGGAGGGGCCGGATCAGCCCCAGCATTTT.

This clone was counted ten times or more. The chain employs TRBV4-1 and TRBJ1-2; TRBD1 agrees at 11 bases. Germline trimming cut 0 bases from V and 13 bases from J; bases unmatched to any gene: 7. This CDR3 is built from 14 residues. CDR1 MGHRA and CDR2 YSYEKL come from the germline V gene. For the CDR3, the DNA is TGCGCCAGCAGCCAAGATAGGACAGGGGGCGCGTCCACCTTC. Residues: CASSQDRTGGASTF.

The V gene is TRBV6-5, the J gene TRBJ1-3, with 9 bases fitting TRBD1. Germline CDR1 MNHEY, CDR2 SVGAGI. Trimming took 0 bases from V and 2 from J; bases not matched to a gene: 2. This CDR3 has 16 residues. The CDR3 coding sequence is TGTGCCAGCAGTTACTCGGGGGACAGGGCTGGAAACACCATATATTTT. Protein product: CASSYSGDRAGNTIYF.

The chain carries TRBV9 and TRBJ2-7, with 7 bases that match TRBD2. Germline V gene lookup returns CDR1 SGDLS and CDR2 YYNGEE. Unmatched junction bases numbered 10, after V lost 1 base and J lost 6 bases. CDR3 length: 15 residues. The CDR3 bases are TGTGCCAGCAGCGTAAGGAGCGGGGAGCAAAGCGAGCAGTACTTC. Encoded protein: CASSVRSGEQSEQYF.

The chain uses TRBV18 and TRBJ1-5; tentatively, D is TRBD1 (5 bases). Trimming pared 4 bases from V and 3 bases from J, leaving 10 bases between. Germline loops: CDR1 KGHSH, CDR2 LQKENI. The CDR3 runs to 14 residues. The CDR3 bases are TGTGCCAGCTCACATTCGGGGGTCAATCAGCCCCAGCATTTT. Encoded protein: CASSHSGVNQPQHF.

The chain recombines TRBV4-1 with TRBJ1-1, with 7 bases that match TRBD1. The V gene end was trimmed by 0 bases and the J gene end by 4 bases; junction bases not matched to a gene: 8. This CDR3 contains 16 residues. CDR1 is MGHRA, CDR2 YSYEKL, per germline. The CDR3 coding sequence is TGCGCCAGCAGCCAAGATCCTTCGGACAGGAGCACTGAAGCTTTCTTT. Translation gives CASSQDPSDRSTEAFF.

A single count supports this clone. V is TRBV5-5 and J is TRBJ1-1; D is perhaps TRBD1 (5 bases). Germline assignment: CDR1 SGHKS and CDR2 YYEKEE (reference sequence). V was cut by 3 bases and J by 3 bases, with 15 bases left in between. The CDR3 contains 15 residues. In nucleotides, the CDR3 is TGTGCCAGCAGCTCCCAACGGCAGGGCGACACTGAAGCTTTCTTT. This gives the protein CASSSQRQGDTEAFF.

The CDR3 is CASSQPPGTQYF. CDR3 DNA sequence: TGTGCCAGCAGCCAACCCCCGGGGACCCAGTACTTC. The rearrangement uses TRBV3-1 (or the pseudogene TRBV3-2) and TRBJ2-5, with D hard to call. CDR1 is LGHDT and CDR2 is YNNKEL in the germline V gene (reference sequence). Deletions cut 2 bases from V and 7 bases from J, with 8 bases between. The CDR3 consists of 12 residues.

This clone was observed a single time. This CDR3 is also generated by other DNA sequences in the sample. The rearrangement uses TRBV10-3 and TRBJ1-1; 7 nucleotides agree with TRBD1. The CDR3 is 12 amino acids. V shed 10 bases, J shed 0 bases, and the junction held 2 bases outside the gene matches. Germline V gene data show CDR1 as ENHRY and CDR2 as SYGVKD. The DNA of the CDR3 is TGTGCCACGGGACAGCTGAACACTGAAGCTTTCTTT. It encodes CATGQLNTEAFF.

The V gene is TRBV12-5, the J gene TRBJ2-7, with 10 bases fitting TRBD1. In germline, CDR1 is LGHNT, CDR2 FRNRAP. The CDR3 totals 13 residues. V lost 5 bases, J lost 4 bases, and 2 bases stayed unmatched. Here the CDR3 reads CASGRQGAYEQYF. DNA of the CDR3: TGTGCTAGTGGTAGACAGGGGGCGTACGAGCAGTACTTC.

This clone was recorded once. The chain links TRBV13 to TRBJ1-1, with 8 positions matching TRBD1. The germline V gene has CDR1 PRHDT and CDR2 FYEKMQ (reference sequence). Germline trimming cut 5 bases from V and 5 bases from J; bases unmatched to any gene: 7. This CDR3 comprises 14 residues. CDR3 coding DNA: TGTGCCAGCAGCCCCGGACAGGGAGTGACTGAAGCTTTCTTT. Translating it yields CASSPGQGVTEAFF.

The J gene is TRBJ1-4, the V gene TRBV4-3, with TRBD1 as a possible D gene (5 bases). V was clipped by 10 bases and J by 7 bases, with 19 bases between them. The germline CDR1 and CDR2 sequences are LGHNA and YSLEER. The CDR3 covers 14 residues. The CDR3 region has the DNA TGCGCCACTACCTCCGGCCTTCAGGGTGAAAAACTGTTTTTT. Protein product: CATTSGLQGEKLFF.

The chain uses TRBV9 and TRBJ2-2; 8 bases are a match to TRBD2. The CDR3 is made up of 17 amino acids. Losses at the gene ends were 4 bases for V and 1 base for J; bases not matched to a gene: 9. CDR1 and CDR2 from the germline V gene are SGDLS and YYNGEE. The CDR3 region has the DNA TGTGCCAGCAGCTCAAGCGGGGGACACATGAACACCGGGGAGCTGTTTTTT. Its protein is CASSSSGGHMNTGELFF.

The V and J genes are TRBV9 and TRBJ1-4; the D gene is possibly TRBD1 (6 bases). Germline loops: CDR1 SGDLS, CDR2 YYNGEE. The V end lost 5 bases, the J end lost 4 bases, and 18 bases lay between the germline ends. The CDR3 covers 16 residues. CDR3 in amino acids: CASSHLRQAVNEKLFF. DNA of the CDR3: TGTGCCAGCAGTCACCTGAGACAGGCCGTTAATGAAAAACTGTTTTTT.

The rearrangement joins TRBV2 to TRBJ2-7; 9 positions match TRBD2. The V and J ends lost 11 bases and 0 bases, in that order; junction bases with no gene match: 8. The CDR3 runs to 14 residues. Germline V lookup: CDR1 SNHLY, CDR2 FYNNEI. The CDR3 region has the DNA TGTGCCGTGAAGCGGGGGGTGAACTCCTACGAGCAGTACTTC. It specifies CAVKRGVNSYEQYF. The full variable domain, its missing parts supplied by reference TRBV2 and TRBJ2-7, is EPEVTQTPSHQVTQMGQEVILRCVPISNHLYFYWYRQILGQKVEFLVSFYNNEISEKSEIFDDQFSVERPDGSNFTLKIRSTKLEDSAMYFCAVKRGVNSYEQYFGPGTRLTVT.